This T cell receptor (beta chain) originates from a study of monozygotic twins with inflammatory bowel disease. TCRdb re-called the 5' RACE reads and catalogs CDR3 proteins one per entry, DNA excluded. In total, the table holds about 450,000 distinct CDR3 sequences. Points from the study as a whole: Whereas healthy co-twins had higher TCRbeta diversity (inverse Simpson), IBD patients had lower diversity.

A remark on this clonotype: Its antigen is not identified.

The CDR3 has 14 amino acids. The sequenced material came from blood. The TCR was taken from a human donor with ulcerative colitis or Crohn's disease, or a healthy co-twin of an affected twin (not recorded which). This chain uses TRBV12-3 or TRBV12-4 with TRBJ2-2. CDR3 in amino acids: CASRDQPNTGEQFF.